Detailed here is one TCR beta chain. The target of this receptor is not known. Per-base quality was not reported, and no clone a single base away is much larger than it. Genomic DNA was isolated from the sorted cells so that the TCRbeta CDR3 region could be sequenced. The immunoSEQ Assay was used to sequence the TCRbeta CDR3 regions. The table comes from immuneACCESS by way of TCRdb, which keeps in-frame sequences with V and J called. Part of the clones is missing from these tables; in studies checked, under half for an unresolved V gene and the rest for unknown reasons. Across this sample there are 70,000 to 95,000 clones, with approximately 94% seen only once. In total, the top ten clones hold 2.6% of the sample. The sample originates from a study of OX40 agonist ivuxolimab in advanced cancers. Regarding the research as a whole: Ivuxolimab, which targeted the costimulatory receptor OX40 (CD134), was an agonistic, fully human IgG2 monoclonal antibody. Peripheral TCRbeta sequencing was intended to test whether TCR sequence diversity was altered and clonal T-cell expansion was caused by ivuxolimab. The dose-escalation cohort was about 86% male with a mean age of approximately 59 years, ranging from roughly 20 to 80. Intravenous ivuxolimab was administered to patients every 2 weeks at six dose levels: 0.01, 0.1, 0.3, 1.5, 3 and 10 mg/kg. The paper reports the monotherapy dose-escalation portion (N = 52 patients) of the phase I ivuxolimab trial. Three dose-escalation patients achieved partial responses, one with hepatocellular carcinoma and two with cutaneous melanoma. Prior anti-PD-1, anti-PD-L1 or anti-CTLA-4 therapy was permitted, and 40% to 50% of dose-escalation patients had received checkpoint inhibitors. Of the roughly 51 patients in dose escalation, around 20 had hepatocellular carcinoma, around 15 had melanoma, 9 had renal cell carcinoma and 9 had head and neck cancer. Results and caveats for the whole study, not just this receptor: The antigen specificity of the peripheral T cells that underwent clonal expansion was not determined. After ivuxolimab, expanded clones were on average more numerous among CD8+ T cells than among CD4+ T cells. Low levels of normalized T-cell clonal expansion were also seen in some nonresponding patients. At doses from 0.1 to 3.0 mg/kg, clonal expansion was seen in both CD4+ and CD8+ blood T cells between baseline and week 6. In the 0.1-3.0 mg/kg groups, partial responders had among the lowest normalized peripheral clonal expansion, particularly in CD8+ T cells.

The germline V and J ends show losses of 7 bases and 0 bases respectively, and no gene match explains 7 bases of the junction. The CDR3 covers 15 residues, taking in both the cysteine and the phenylalanine. Kept here is only the CDR3 DNA, which spans 45 bases and is read in frame from base 1. The germline V gene yields SGDLS for CDR1 and YYNGEE for CDR2. Patients with autoimmune disease history or receiving systemic immunosuppression were excluded from the trial. Peripheral blood for TCR sequencing was collected from all dose cohorts at baseline, on cycle 4 day 1, and on cycle 7 day 1. The samples were taken from a phase I, first-in-human, multicenter, open-label dose-escalation trial of ivuxolimab. Adults with locally advanced or metastatic melanoma, renal cell carcinoma, hepatocellular carcinoma or head and neck squamous cell carcinoma were enrolled in the trial. Before TCR sequencing, CD4+ T cells and CD8+ T cells from peripheral blood were sorted into separate populations.

This TCR came from an adult with an advanced solid tumor such as melanoma, head and neck, liver or kidney cancer. The sequences come from CD4+ or CD8+ T cells sorted from blood, collected in a trial of the OX40 agonist ivuxolimab. This chain is built from TRBV9 and TRBJ2-1; 7 middle bases align to TRBD2. CDR3 region: CASGSGRSSYNEQFF. The DNA sequence reads TGTGCCAGCGGTTCCGGGAGGAGCTCCTACAATGAGCAGTTCTTC.